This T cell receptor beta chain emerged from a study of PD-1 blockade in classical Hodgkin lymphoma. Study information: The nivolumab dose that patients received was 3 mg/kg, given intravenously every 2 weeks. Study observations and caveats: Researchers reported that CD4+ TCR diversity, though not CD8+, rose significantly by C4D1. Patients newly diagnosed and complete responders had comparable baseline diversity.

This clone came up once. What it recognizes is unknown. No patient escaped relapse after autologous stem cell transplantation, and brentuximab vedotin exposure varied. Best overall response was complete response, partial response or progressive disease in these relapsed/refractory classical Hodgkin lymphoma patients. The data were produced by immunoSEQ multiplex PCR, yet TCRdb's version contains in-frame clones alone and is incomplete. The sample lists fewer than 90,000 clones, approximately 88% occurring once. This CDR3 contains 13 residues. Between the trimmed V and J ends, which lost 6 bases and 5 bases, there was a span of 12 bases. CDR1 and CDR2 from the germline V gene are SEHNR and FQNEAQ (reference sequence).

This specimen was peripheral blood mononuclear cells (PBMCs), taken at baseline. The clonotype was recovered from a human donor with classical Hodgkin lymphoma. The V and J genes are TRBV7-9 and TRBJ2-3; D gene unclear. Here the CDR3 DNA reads TGTGCCAGCAGAATGGCCGTGGAAGATACGCAGTATTTT. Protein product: CASRMAVEDTQYF. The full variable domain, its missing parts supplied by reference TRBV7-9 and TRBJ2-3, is DTGVSQNPRHKITKRGQNVTFRCDPISEHNRLYWYRQTLGQGPEFLTYFQNEAQLEKSRLLSDRFSAERPKGSFSTLEIQRTEQGDSAMYLCASRMAVEDTQYFGPGTRLTVL.